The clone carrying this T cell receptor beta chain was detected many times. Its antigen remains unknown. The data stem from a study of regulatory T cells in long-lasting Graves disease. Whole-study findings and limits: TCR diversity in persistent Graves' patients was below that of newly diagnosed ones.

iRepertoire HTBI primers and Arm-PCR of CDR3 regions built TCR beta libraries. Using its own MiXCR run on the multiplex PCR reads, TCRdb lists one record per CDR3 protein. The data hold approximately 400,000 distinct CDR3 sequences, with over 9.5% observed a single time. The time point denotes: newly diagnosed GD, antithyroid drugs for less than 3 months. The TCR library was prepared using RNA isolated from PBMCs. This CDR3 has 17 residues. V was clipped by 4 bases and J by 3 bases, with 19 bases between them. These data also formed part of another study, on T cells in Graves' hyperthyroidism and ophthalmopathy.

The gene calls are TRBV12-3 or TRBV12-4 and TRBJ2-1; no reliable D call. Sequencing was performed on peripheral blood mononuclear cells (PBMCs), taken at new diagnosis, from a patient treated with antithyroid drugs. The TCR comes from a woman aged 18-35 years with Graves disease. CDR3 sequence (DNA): TGTGCCAGCAGTTATGAGAGGACCTTCACCATCTACAATGAGCAGTTCTTC. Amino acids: CASSYERTFTIYNEQFF.